Shown below are 19 T cell receptor beta chains from a single sample sequenced in a study of blood T cell repertoires in COVID-19. Clones were sequenced by immunoSEQ multiplex PCR, and TCRdb holds only the in-frame ones, with some missing. The profile covers hundreds of thousands of clones, with roughly 85% appearing a single time and 4.5% to 6% taken by the ten largest. Sequencing was carried out using peripheral blood. Source of these receptors: a man aged 45-65 years with active or convalescent COVID-19.

This clone was picked up a small number of times. This chain uses TRBV30 with TRBJ2-7; D gene ambiguous. Germline V lookup: CDR1 GTSNPN, CDR2 SVGIG (reference sequence). V was pared by 4 bases and J by 0 bases, with 10 bases between. The CDR3 is 13 amino acids. Here the CDR3 reads CAWKRLSSYEQYF. Here the CDR3 DNA reads TGTGCCTGGAAGCGCCTTAGCTCCTACGAGCAGTACTTC.

The chain joins TRBV12-5 to TRBJ2-2; no clear D gene. CDR1 is LGHNT, CDR2 FRNRAP, per germline. The CDR3 sequence is 13 residues long. V dropped 1 base and J dropped 6 bases, with 6 bases sitting between them. CDR3 nucleotide sequence: TGTGCTAGTGGTTTGGCCCGGGCCGGGGAGCTGTTTTTT. It specifies CASGLARAGELFF.

This clone was seen more than once but under ten times. The gene calls are TRBV5-4 and TRBJ2-7; 12 bases agree with TRBD2. The CDR3 extends over 16 amino acids. The V gene's germline CDR1 is SGHNT and CDR2 YYREEE (reference sequence). Losses at the gene ends were 4 bases for V and 3 bases for J; bases not matched to a gene: 8. CDR3 residues: CASSAASGRGGYEQYF. In nucleotides, the CDR3 is TGTGCCAGCAGCGCTGCTAGCGGGAGGGGGGGCTACGAGCAGTACTTC.

The gene calls are TRBV6-6 and TRBJ1-3; no clear D. CDR3 length: 16 residues. Trimming stripped 0 bases from V and 0 bases from J, with 9 bases between. Per germline, CDR1 MNHNY and CDR2 SVGAGI (reference sequence). CDR3 sequence reads: CASSYSAGSSGNTIYF. CDR3 DNA sequence: TGTGCCAGCAGTTACTCGGCGGGGTCCTCTGGAAACACCATATATTTT.

The V and J genes are TRBV24-1 and TRBJ2-2; 9 bases map to TRBD2. V lost 0 bases and J lost 0; bases outside the gene matches: 7. CDR1 and CDR2 (germline): KGHDR, SFDVKD. The CDR3 totals 19 residues. The DNA for the CDR3 is TGTGCCACCAGTGATTTGCATTCGGGCGGGAGGGCGAACACCGGGGAGCTGTTTTTT. Residues: CATSDLHSGGRANTGELFF.

Only a few counts were recorded for this clone. A junction end diverges from the germline sequence, so it may reflect a read error. The chain couples TRBV2 to TRBJ1-6; D is ambiguous. Germline V gives CDR1 SNHLY, CDR2 FYNNEI. The CDR3 contains 15 residues. CDR3 bases: TGTGCCAGCGGTGAATACCGGGGATCTAATTCACCCCTCCACTTT. This gives the protein CASGEYRGSNSPLHF. The entire variable domain, with the rest obtained from reference TRBV2 and TRBJ1-6, is as follows: EPEVTQTPSHQVTQMGQEVILRCVPISNHLYFYWYRQILGQKVEFLVSFYNNEISEKSEIFDDQFSVERPDGSNFTLKIRSTKLEDSAMYFCASGEYRGSNSPLHFGNGTRLTVT.

The V call is TRBV3-1 (or the pseudogene TRBV3-2), the J call TRBJ1-2; D call uncertain. The CDR3 has 15 residues. The germline V gene has CDR1 LGHDT and CDR2 YNNKEL (reference sequence). V lost 4 bases, J lost 2 bases, and 14 bases lay in between. For the CDR3, the DNA is TGTGCCAGCAGCCCCGGAGGGAGGACGAACTATGGCTACACCTTC. Amino acid sequence: CASSPGGRTNYGYTF.

The chain recombines TRBV5-1 with TRBJ1-5; TRBD1 might be the D (5 bases). The germline V gene has CDR1 SGHRS and CDR2 YFSETQ. This CDR3 comprises 15 residues. V lost 0 bases, J lost 5 bases, and 12 bases lay in between. The CDR3 spells CASSLEGAPYQPQHF. The CDR3 nucleotides read TGCGCCAGCAGCTTGGAAGGGGCACCCTATCAGCCCCAGCATTTT.

The chain has TRBV7-9 and TRBJ2-5; 9 positions agree with TRBD1. CDR3 length: 15 amino acids. The germline V gene has CDR1 SEHNR and CDR2 FQNEAQ (reference sequence). V lost 10 bases and J lost 5; bases outside the gene matches: 14. The CDR3 DNA reads as TGTGCCACCAACCCCAGACAGGGGGAAGTGGAGACCCAGTACTTC. It yields the protein CATNPRQGEVETQYF.

The V gene is TRBV14, the J gene TRBJ1-1; 9 bases line up with TRBD1. Germline CDR1 SGHDN, CDR2 FVKESK. The CDR3 runs 18 residues. V lost 1 base, J lost 7 bases, and 16 bases stayed unmatched. The CDR3 DNA is TGTGCCAGCAGCCAAGTGAAGGGTCCGGGACAGGGACTTTTTGAAGCTTTCTTT. It translates to CASSQVKGPGQGLFEAFF.

The genes are TRBV11-1 and TRBJ2-2, with 8 bases matching TRBD2. J lost 6 bases, V lost 3 bases, and 9 bases had no gene match. The CDR3 is 16 residues long. In germline, CDR1 is SGHAT, CDR2 FQDESV (reference sequence). The CDR3 DNA reads TGTGCCAGCAGCTTGGTGAGCGGGAGAGCCCCCGGGGAGCTGTTTTTT. Its protein product is CASSLVSGRAPGELFF.

The V call is TRBV29-1, the J call TRBJ1-5; the D is unclear. The V end lost 5 bases, the J end lost 2 bases, and 10 bases lay between the germline ends. The CDR3 consists of 13 residues. Germline CDR1 SQVTM, CDR2 ANQGSEA. The CDR3 spells CSVRESRNQPQHF. CDR3 DNA sequence: TGCAGCGTTCGGGAGAGTCGCAATCAGCCCCAGCATTTT.

The V gene is TRBV12-5, the J gene TRBJ2-5, with D possibly matching TRBD2 (6 bases). Germline V gives CDR1 LGHNT, CDR2 FRNRAP. This CDR3 spans 14 amino acids. V lost 7 bases, J lost 4 bases, and 16 bases lay in between. The CDR3 reads CASAAGRVAETQYF. The DNA for the CDR3 is TGTGCTAGTGCCGCGGGACGGGTAGCAGAGACCCAGTACTTC.

This chain uses TRBV4-3 with TRBJ2-7; 10 nucleotides match TRBD1. Germline CDR1 LGHNA, CDR2 YSLEER. The CDR3 has 15 amino acids. After removal of 0 bases from V and 4 bases from J, the junction contained 3 bases not matched to a gene. The CDR3 DNA reads TGCGCCAGCAGCCAAGAGATGGGACAGGGGTACGAGCAGTACTTC. It encodes CASSQEMGQGYEQYF.

The chain is built from TRBV6-5 and TRBJ2-2; weak D call: TRBD1 (5 bases). Between the trimmed V and J ends, which lost 0 bases and 4 bases, there was a span of 9 bases. This CDR3 has 15 residues. Germline V gene lookup returns CDR1 MNHEY and CDR2 SVGAGI. This CDR3 is CASSYSQGSTGELFF. CDR3 nucleotides: TGTGCCAGCAGTTACTCCCAGGGATCCACCGGGGAGCTGTTTTTT.

A single count supports this clone. The chain recombines TRBV3-1 (or the pseudogene TRBV3-2) with TRBJ2-7, with 11 bases matching TRBD1. CDR3 length: 16 residues. Germline V gene lookup returns CDR1 LGHDT and CDR2 YNNKEL (reference sequence). V was clipped by 3 bases and J by 5 bases; unmatched bases: 9. CDR3 nucleotide sequence: TGTGCCAGCAGCCAGATAGGGGACAGGGGGAAAAACGAGCAGTACTTC. Amino acid sequence: CASSQIGDRGKNEQYF.

This clone was detected once. The chain is built from TRBV7-9 and TRBJ1-2, with D perhaps TRBD1 (5 bases). In germline, CDR1 is SEHNR, CDR2 FQNEAQ (reference sequence). Trimming stripped 5 bases from V and 4 bases from J, with 14 bases between. The CDR3 loop spans 14 amino acids. In nucleotides, the CDR3 is TGTGCCAGCAGCCCCTCCGACAGACGCTATGGCTACACCTTC. Protein product: CASSPSDRRYGYTF.

The chain carries TRBV9 and TRBJ2-7; TRBD2 is a possible D gene (6 bases). Germline assignment: CDR1 SGDLS and CDR2 YYNGEE. Trimming pared 0 bases from V and 2 bases from J, leaving 12 bases between. The CDR3 spans 15 residues. CDR3 nucleotides: TGTGCCAGCAGCGTAGCAATAGGCGGGACCTACGAGCAGTACTTC. Its translation is CASSVAIGGTYEQYF.

CDR3 in amino acids: CASSVAGGDWTGRETQYF. The CDR3 DNA is TGTGCCAGCAGCGTAGCTGGGGGGGACTGGACAGGGAGGGAGACCCAGTACTTC. The chain links TRBV9 to TRBJ2-5; a weak D match, TRBD1 (8 bases). CDR3 length equals 18 residues. Looked up from germline, CDR1 is SGDLS and CDR2 is YYNGEE. V shed 0 bases and J shed 5 bases, with 23 bases lying between them.